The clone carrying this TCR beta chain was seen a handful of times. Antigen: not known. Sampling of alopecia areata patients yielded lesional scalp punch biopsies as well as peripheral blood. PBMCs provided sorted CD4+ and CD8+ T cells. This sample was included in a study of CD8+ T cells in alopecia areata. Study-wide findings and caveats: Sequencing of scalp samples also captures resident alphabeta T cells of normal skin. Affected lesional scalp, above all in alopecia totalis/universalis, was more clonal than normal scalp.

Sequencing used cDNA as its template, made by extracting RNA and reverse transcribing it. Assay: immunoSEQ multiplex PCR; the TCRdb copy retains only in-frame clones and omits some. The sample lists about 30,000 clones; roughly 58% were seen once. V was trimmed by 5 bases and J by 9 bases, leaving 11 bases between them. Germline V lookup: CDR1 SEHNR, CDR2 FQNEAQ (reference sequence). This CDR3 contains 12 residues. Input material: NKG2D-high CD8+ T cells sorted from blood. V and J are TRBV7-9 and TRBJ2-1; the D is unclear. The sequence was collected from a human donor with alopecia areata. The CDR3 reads CASSPGPGEQFF. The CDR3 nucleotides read TGTGCCAGCAGCCCCGGTCCCGGTGAGCAGTTCTTC.